The present T cell receptor beta chain was sequenced within a study of blood T cell repertoires in COVID-19. Study context: The United States, Italy and Spain supplied acute and convalescent COVID-19 samples. PBMCs, B-cell-depleted T cells, or T cells were the source of the cDNA or gDNA that made up the material.

Authors' data handling: Researchers report that nucleated cell counts were estimated from reference gene primer amplification. Sequencing was performed with immunoSEQ multiplex PCR; in TCRdb, only in-frame clones are kept and a portion is missing. Clonal size and the V and J genes are those of that table, whereas D and trimming came from the DNA. The data contain around 300,000 clones, 70% to 90% of them seen just once; the ten biggest clones take up approximately 8.5%. Sequenced input: peripheral blood. This clonotype was obtained from a man between 18 and 35 years old with active or convalescent COVID-19.

CDR3 DNA: TGCGCCAGCAGCCAAGAGGACAGGGGGATTGGCGGGGAGCTGTTTTTT. Translated, it gives CASSQEDRGIGGELFF. The chain is built from TRBV4-1 and TRBJ2-2; 10 nucleotides match TRBD1. J lost 7 bases, V lost 0 bases, and 5 bases had no gene match. CDR1 and CDR2 (germline): MGHRA, YSYEKL. CDR3 size: 16 residues.